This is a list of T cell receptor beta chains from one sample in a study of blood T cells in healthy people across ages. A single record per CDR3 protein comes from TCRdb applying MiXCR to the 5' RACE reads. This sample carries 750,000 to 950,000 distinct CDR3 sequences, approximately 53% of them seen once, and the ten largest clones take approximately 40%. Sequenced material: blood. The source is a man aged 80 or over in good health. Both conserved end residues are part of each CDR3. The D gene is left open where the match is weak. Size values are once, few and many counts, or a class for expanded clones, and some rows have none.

CDR3 protein: CASSYQRGGANTGELFF
CDR3 DNA: TGTGCCAGCAGCTACCAAAGGGGTGGCGCGAACACCGGGGAGCTGTTTTTT
clone size: few
J gene: TRBJ2-2
V gene: TRBV7-3
D gene: NA
CDR3 length: 17

CDR3 protein: CATSGQGEGSYTF
CDR3 DNA: TGTGCCACCAGTGGACAGGGGGAGGGAAGCTACACCTTC
clone size: NA
J gene: TRBJ1-2
V gene: TRBV24-1
D gene: TRBD1
CDR3 length: 13

CDR3 protein: CASSPDRGRGEQYF
CDR3 DNA: TGTGCCAGCAGCCCCGACAGGGGGCGTGGAGAGCAGTACTTC
clone size: NA
J gene: TRBJ2-4
V gene: TRBV7-8
D gene: TRBD1
CDR3 length: 14

CDR3 protein: CASSPGQGDEQFF
CDR3 DNA: TGCGCCAGCAGCCCGGGACAGGGCGATGAGCAGTTCTTC
clone size: few
J gene: TRBJ2-1
V gene: TRBV4-1
D gene: TRBD1
CDR3 length: 13

CDR3 protein: CASRIGTGPYEQYF
CDR3 DNA: TGTGCCAGCAGGATTGGCACAGGGCCCTACGAGCAGTACTTC
clone size: once
J gene: TRBJ2-7
V gene: TRBV5-5
D gene: NA
CDR3 length: 14

CDR3 protein: CASSDLDRGRRAEAFF
CDR3 DNA: TGTGCCAGCAGTGACCTGGACAGGGGGCGTAGGGCTGAAGCTTTCTTT
clone size: few
J gene: TRBJ1-1
V gene: TRBV25-1
D gene: TRBD1
CDR3 length: 16

CDR3 protein: CASSYSGTGTGELFF
CDR3 DNA: TGTGCCAGCAGTTACTCCGGCACCGGCACCGGGGAGCTGTTTTTT
clone size: NA
J gene: TRBJ2-2
V gene: TRBV6-6
D gene: NA
CDR3 length: 15

CDR3 protein: CASSLAPTSGSYSYNEQFF
CDR3 DNA: TGTGCCAGCAGCTTGGCCCCGACTAGCGGGTCTTACTCCTACAATGAGCAGTTCTTC
clone size: NA
J gene: TRBJ2-1
V gene: TRBV11-2
D gene: TRBD2
CDR3 length: 19

CDR3 protein: CSVEMGQKGYTF
CDR3 DNA: TGCAGCGTTGAAATGGGACAGAAAGGCTACACCTTC
clone size: few
J gene: TRBJ1-2
V gene: TRBV29-1
D gene: TRBD1
CDR3 length: 12

CDR3 protein: CASSRGQSGGDAYF
CDR3 DNA: TGTGCCAGCAGTAGGGGACAGTCCGGCGGGGACGCGTATTTT
clone size: NA
J gene: TRBJ2-3
V gene: TRBV12-3/TRBV12-4
D gene: NA
CDR3 length: 14

CDR3 protein: CSARDGTSGRGETQYF
CDR3 DNA: TGCAGTGCTAGAGATGGGACTAGCGGGAGGGGAGAGACCCAGTACTTC
clone size: NA
J gene: TRBJ2-5
V gene: TRBV20-1
D gene: TRBD2
CDR3 length: 16

CDR3 protein: CASSALTTNTYEQYF
CDR3 DNA: TGTGCCAGCAGCGCCCTGACAACGAACACCTACGAGCAGTACTTC
clone size: NA
J gene: TRBJ2-7
V gene: TRBV7-2
D gene: NA
CDR3 length: 15

CDR3 protein: CSARGGGVGYEQYF
CDR3 DNA: TGCAGTGCTAGAGGGGGGGGAGTGGGCTACGAGCAGTACTTC
clone size: NA
J gene: TRBJ2-7
V gene: TRBV20-1
D gene: TRBD2
CDR3 length: 14

CDR3 protein: CATSVGGQGMDEQYF
CDR3 DNA: TGTGCCACCTCAGTGGGGGGACAGGGGATGGACGAGCAGTACTTC
clone size: NA
J gene: TRBJ2-7
V gene: TRBV24-1
D gene: TRBD1
CDR3 length: 15

CDR3 protein: CASSLSNSNSPLHF
CDR3 DNA: TGTGCCAGCAGCTTATCGAACAGTAATTCACCCCTCCACTTT
clone size: NA
J gene: TRBJ1-6
V gene: TRBV7-2
D gene: NA
CDR3 length: 14

CDR3 protein: CASSDNSGSSGANVLTF
CDR3 DNA: TGCGCCAGCAGCGATAATAGCGGGAGCTCTGGGGCCAACGTCCTGACTTTC
clone size: few
J gene: TRBJ2-6
V gene: TRBV5-1
D gene: TRBD2
CDR3 length: 17

CDR3 protein: CASSLPGWNTEAFF
CDR3 DNA: TGTGCCAGCAGTCTTCCCGGGTGGAACACTGAAGCTTTCTTT
clone size: NA
J gene: TRBJ1-1
V gene: TRBV7-2
D gene: NA
CDR3 length: 14

CDR3 protein: CATSDGTGDTQYF
CDR3 DNA: TGTGCCACCAGTGATGGGACCGGAGATACGCAGTATTTT
clone size: few
J gene: TRBJ2-3
V gene: TRBV24-1
D gene: NA
CDR3 length: 13

CDR3 protein: CSARDEGSGSIQYF
CDR3 DNA: TGCAGTGCTAGAGATGAGGGGAGTGGGAGCATTCAGTACTTC
clone size: once
J gene: TRBJ2-4
V gene: TRBV20-1
D gene: NA
CDR3 length: 14

CDR3 protein: CASSPSSVADPFF
CDR3 DNA: TGTGCCAGCAGCCCGAGTTCGGTGGCAGACCCGTTCTTC
clone size: once
J gene: TRBJ2-1
V gene: TRBV7-9
D gene: NA
CDR3 length: 13

CDR3 protein: CASSARSYNEQFF
CDR3 DNA: TGTGCCAGCAGCGCCCGCTCCTACAATGAGCAGTTCTTC
clone size: few
J gene: TRBJ2-1
V gene: TRBV13
D gene: NA
CDR3 length: 13

CDR3 protein: CSARVPEVGGNSPLHF
CDR3 DNA: TGCAGTGCCCGAGTACCTGAAGTAGGGGGTAATTCACCCCTCCACTTT
clone size: NA
J gene: TRBJ1-6
V gene: TRBV20-1
D gene: NA
CDR3 length: 16

CDR3 protein: CASSLSTGKNEQFF
CDR3 DNA: TGTGCCAGCAGCTTAAGTACAGGGAAAAATGAGCAGTTCTTC
clone size: NA
J gene: TRBJ2-1
V gene: TRBV7-9
D gene: NA
CDR3 length: 14

CDR3 protein: CASSIGWGDEKLFF
CDR3 DNA: TGTGCCAGTAGTATAGGTTGGGGCGACGAAAAACTGTTTTTT
clone size: NA
J gene: TRBJ1-4
V gene: TRBV19
D gene: NA
CDR3 length: 14

CDR3 protein: CASSLSVGTIVANEQFF
CDR3 DNA: TGTGCCAGCAGCTTATCGGTCGGGACTATCGTCGCCAATGAGCAGTTCTTC
clone size: few
J gene: TRBJ2-1
V gene: TRBV27
D gene: TRBD2
CDR3 length: 17

CDR3 protein: CASRGTGGSPLHF
CDR3 DNA: TGTGCCAGCAGAGGGACAGGCGGTTCACCCCTCCACTTT
clone size: NA
J gene: TRBJ1-6
V gene: TRBV25-1
D gene: TRBD1
CDR3 length: 13

CDR3 protein: CASSPGDSHAYNEQFF
CDR3 DNA: TGTGCCAGCAGTCCCGGGGACAGCCATGCCTACAATGAGCAGTTCTTC
clone size: NA
J gene: TRBJ2-1
V gene: TRBV27
D gene: TRBD1
CDR3 length: 16

CDR3 protein: CSAGPVAEGGRYAYF
CDR3 DNA: TGCAGTGCTGGACCTGTGGCGGAAGGAGGGAGATACGCGTATTTT
clone size: NA
J gene: TRBJ2-3
V gene: TRBV20-1
D gene: NA
CDR3 length: 15

CDR3 protein: CATFRLESEQYF
CDR3 DNA: TGTGCCACCTTCCGACTCGAATCGGAGCAGTACTTC
clone size: NA
J gene: TRBJ2-7
V gene: TRBV21-1
D gene: NA
CDR3 length: 12

CDR3 protein: CASSYGGGGSYEQYF
CDR3 DNA: TGTGCCAGCAGTTACGGCGGGGGTGGGTCCTACGAGCAGTACTTC
clone size: NA
J gene: TRBJ2-7
V gene: TRBV6-5
D gene: TRBD2
CDR3 length: 15

CDR3 protein: CASSLGVGGDEQFF
CDR3 DNA: TGTGCCAGCAGTTTGGGGGTAGGGGGCGACGAGCAGTTCTTC
clone size: NA
J gene: TRBJ2-1
V gene: TRBV12-3/TRBV12-4
D gene: TRBD1
CDR3 length: 14

CDR3 protein: CSVRGMGAEAFF
CDR3 DNA: TGCAGCGTTCGGGGAATGGGGGCTGAAGCTTTCTTT
clone size: NA
J gene: TRBJ1-1
V gene: TRBV29-1
D gene: NA
CDR3 length: 12

CDR3 protein: CASAPQGGGNQPQHF
CDR3 DNA: TGTGCCAGCGCCCCCCAGGGGGGTGGCAATCAGCCCCAGCATTTT
clone size: NA
J gene: TRBJ1-5
V gene: TRBV2
D gene: TRBD1
CDR3 length: 15

CDR3 protein: CSARGTSGNNEQFF
CDR3 DNA: TGCAGTGCTAGAGGGACTAGCGGAAACAATGAGCAGTTCTTC
clone size: few
J gene: TRBJ2-1
V gene: TRBV20-1
D gene: TRBD2
CDR3 length: 14

CDR3 protein: CSVGGVLEDYGYTF
CDR3 DNA: TGCAGCGTTGGAGGAGTGCTTGAGGACTATGGCTACACCTTC
clone size: once
J gene: TRBJ1-2
V gene: TRBV29-1
D gene: NA
CDR3 length: 14

CDR3 protein: CASSDAGRGNYGYTF
CDR3 DNA: TGTGCCAGCAGTGACGCGGGCAGGGGTAACTATGGCTACACCTTC
clone size: NA
J gene: TRBJ1-2
V gene: TRBV6-4
D gene: NA
CDR3 length: 15

CDR3 protein: CSARILAANEQYF
CDR3 DNA: TGCAGTGCTAGGATACTGGCGGCCAACGAGCAGTACTTC
clone size: NA
J gene: TRBJ2-7
V gene: TRBV20-1
D gene: NA
CDR3 length: 13

CDR3 protein: CSAISGGSLNEQFF
CDR3 DNA: TGCAGTGCCATTAGCGGCGGGAGTTTGAATGAGCAGTTCTTC
clone size: few
J gene: TRBJ2-1
V gene: TRBV20-1
D gene: TRBD2
CDR3 length: 14

CDR3 protein: CSASVVDGNEQFF
CDR3 DNA: TGCAGTGCTAGTGTGGTTGATGGGAATGAGCAGTTCTTC
clone size: NA
J gene: TRBJ2-1
V gene: TRBV20-1
D gene: NA
CDR3 length: 13

CDR3 protein: CASSTSMITEAFF
CDR3 DNA: TGTGCCAGCAGCACGAGCATGATCACTGAAGCTTTCTTT
clone size: NA
J gene: TRBJ1-1
V gene: TRBV11-2
D gene: NA
CDR3 length: 13

CDR3 protein: CASSLTSGSPNYGYTF
CDR3 DNA: TGCGCCAGCAGCTTGACTTCAGGGAGCCCTAACTATGGCTACACCTTC
clone size: NA
J gene: TRBJ1-2
V gene: TRBV5-1
D gene: NA
CDR3 length: 16

CDR3 protein: CSAHPGGNLAKNIQYF
CDR3 DNA: TGCAGTGCTCATCCGGGGGGGAATCTAGCCAAAAACATTCAGTACTTC
clone size: few
J gene: TRBJ2-4
V gene: TRBV20-1
D gene: TRBD2
CDR3 length: 16

CDR3 protein: CARSLAQRARAGNEQFF
CDR3 DNA: TGTGCCAGAAGCTTGGCTCAACGGGCCCGCGCGGGCAATGAGCAGTTCTTC
clone size: few
J gene: TRBJ2-1
V gene: TRBV5-3
D gene: NA
CDR3 length: 17

CDR3 protein: CSVEGGVQSEQYF
CDR3 DNA: TGCAGCGTTGAAGGGGGGGTTCAGTCCGAGCAGTACTTC
clone size: many
J gene: TRBJ2-7
V gene: TRBV29-1
D gene: NA
CDR3 length: 13

CDR3 protein: CSVRQFGSNTEAFF
CDR3 DNA: TGCAGCGTCCGCCAATTCGGGTCGAACACTGAAGCTTTCTTT
clone size: NA
J gene: TRBJ1-1
V gene: TRBV29-1
D gene: NA
CDR3 length: 14

CDR3 protein: CASSLVVSGSTYEQYF
CDR3 DNA: TGTGCCAGCAGCTTAGTTGTTAGCGGGAGTACCTACGAGCAGTACTTC
clone size: NA
J gene: TRBJ2-7
V gene: TRBV7-8
D gene: TRBD2
CDR3 length: 16

CDR3 protein: CSAGQGGSYEQYF
CDR3 DNA: TGCAGCGCTGGACAGGGCGGCTCCTACGAGCAGTACTTC
clone size: NA
J gene: TRBJ2-7
V gene: TRBV29-1
D gene: TRBD1
CDR3 length: 13

CDR3 protein: CSAKNSGTGDDEQYF
CDR3 DNA: TGCAGTGCGAAAAATTCCGGGACAGGGGATGACGAGCAGTACTTC
clone size: NA
J gene: TRBJ2-7
V gene: TRBV20-1
D gene: TRBD1
CDR3 length: 15

CDR3 protein: CASNPIRSQHRYAYF
CDR3 DNA: TGTGCCAGCAACCCCATTAGGAGTCAGCACAGATACGCGTATTTT
clone size: NA
J gene: TRBJ2-3
V gene: TRBV7-2
D gene: NA
CDR3 length: 15

CDR3 protein: CASSHYRLAAMVGQYF
CDR3 DNA: TGTGCCAGCAGCCACTACAGACTAGCAGCGATGGTGGGGCAGTACTTC
clone size: NA
J gene: TRBJ2-5
V gene: TRBV5-6
D gene: TRBD2
CDR3 length: 16

CDR3 protein: CASSMSGSDTGELFF
CDR3 DNA: TGTGCCAGCAGTATGAGCGGGAGTGACACCGGGGAGCTGTTTTTT
clone size: NA
J gene: TRBJ2-2
V gene: TRBV2
D gene: TRBD2
CDR3 length: 15